This T cell receptor beta chain appears in the sequencing data of a study of blood T cell repertoires in COVID-19. This table comes from immunoSEQ multiplex PCR, and its TCRdb copy is limited to in-frame clones, with some not included. The table lists some 270,000 clones, over 85% of them singletons, with 1.9% in the top ten. V dropped 6 bases and J dropped 8 bases, with 26 bases sitting between them. The CDR3 consists of 18 residues. Germline loops: CDR1 LNHDA, CDR2 SQIVND (reference sequence). This receptor was obtained from a woman aged 55-75 years who had recovered from COVID-19. The specimen was PBMCs or T cells enriched from blood (not recorded which). The chain has TRBV19 and TRBJ1-6, with a tentative D call TRBD1 (6 bases). CDR3 sequence (DNA): TGTGCCAGTAGGATTCGGGACACCCTCCTCCCCGTCCATTCACCCCTCCACTTT. As protein: CASRIRDTLLPVHSPLHF. The variable domain in full, with the rest retrieved from reference TRBV19 and TRBJ1-6, is DGGITQSPKYLFRKEGQNVTLSCEQNLNHDAMYWYRQDPGQGLRLIYYSQIVNDFQKGDIAEGYSVSREKKESFPLTVTSAQKNPTAFYLCASRIRDTLLPVHSPLHFGNGTRLTVT.